Following are 24 T cell receptor beta chains from one sample sequenced in a study of blood T cell repertoires in COVID-19. Measured with immunoSEQ multiplex PCR; TCRdb has only the in-frame clones, and not every one. The sample yields around 70,000 clones, more than 80% seen once. Sequencing was done on a sample of peripheral blood. The receptors were sampled from a woman of 80 years or more with active or convalescent COVID-19.

The V call is TRBV5-1, the J call TRBJ1-2, with TRBD1 matching 9 bases. Germline V gene lookup returns CDR1 SGHRS and CDR2 YFSETQ. The V gene end was trimmed by 4 bases and the J gene end by 1 base; junction bases not matched to a gene: 5. The CDR3 length is 15 residues. CDR3 in DNA: TGCGCCAGCAGCGCCGGGACAGGGATTAACTATGGCTACACCTTC. Protein: CASSAGTGINYGYTF.

The chain recombines TRBV19 with TRBJ1-5; 7 positions agree with TRBD1. This CDR3 region has 13 residues. Germline trimming cut 7 bases from V and 5 bases from J; bases unmatched to any gene: 5. The germline CDR1 and CDR2 sequences are LNHDA and SQIVND (reference sequence). CDR3 bases: TGTGCCAGTACTATTACAGGGGATCAGCCCCAGCATTTT. Translated: CASTITGDQPQHF.

The J gene is TRBJ2-2, the V gene TRBV30, with a possible D match to TRBD1 (8 bases). Germline V gene lookup returns CDR1 GTSNPN and CDR2 SVGIG (reference sequence). The CDR3 covers 15 residues. Trimming removed 0 bases from V and 7 bases from J, with 15 bases in between. The CDR3 DNA reads TGTGCCTGGAGTGTAAAACAGGGGGGGAGCGGGGAGCTGTTTTTT. As protein: CAWSVKQGGSGELFF.

The chain uses TRBV18 and TRBJ1-5; D gene uncertain. V lost 2 bases, J lost 6 bases, and 8 bases lay in between. CDR1 and CDR2 from the germline V gene are KGHSH and LQKENI. The CDR3 extends over 13 amino acids. CDR3 sequence (DNA): TGTGCCAGCTCACCAAATGGAGGTCAGCCCCAGCATTTT. Amino acids: CASSPNGGQPQHF. Using reference TRBV18 and TRBJ1-5 for the parts outside the CDR3, the full variable domain is NAGVMQNPRHLVRRRGQEARLRCSPMKGHSHVYWYRQLPEEGLKFMVYLQKENIIDESGMPKERFSAEFPKEGPSILRIQQVVRGDSAAYFCASSPNGGQPQHFGDGTRLSIL.

This chain links TRBV19 with TRBJ1-5; D perhaps matches TRBD1 (6 bases). The CDR3 extends over 15 amino acids. CDR1 LNHDA and CDR2 SQIVND come from the germline V gene (reference sequence). The V end lost 4 bases, the J end lost 5 bases, and 15 bases lay between the germline ends. The CDR3 reads CASSTTDSFYQPQHF. For the CDR3, the DNA is TGTGCCAGTAGTACGACGGACAGTTTCTATCAGCCCCAGCATTTT.

V is TRBV28 and J is TRBJ2-1; 8 bases are shared with TRBD2. The CDR3 has 20 residues. V shed 6 bases and J 0 bases; nucleotides not matched to a gene: 19. Germline values: CDR1 MDHEN, CDR2 SYDVKM. The CDR3 protein is CASSSGFGGGRRSSYNEQFF. The CDR3 DNA sequence: TGTGCCAGCAGCTCCGGGTTCGGCGGGGGGCGTAGGAGCTCCTACAATGAGCAGTTCTTC. The full variable domain, its missing parts supplied by reference TRBV28 and TRBJ2-1, is DVKVTQSSRYLVKRTGEKVFLECVQDMDHENMFWYRQDPGLGLRLIYFSYDVKMKEKGDIPEGYSVSREKKERFSLILESASTNQTSMYLCASSSGFGGGRRSSYNEQFFGPGTRLTVL.

The V and J genes are TRBV11-3 and TRBJ2-7; perhaps TRBD1 as D (6 bases). CDR1 SGHNT and CDR2 YENEEA come from the germline V gene. This CDR3 region has 13 residues. Trimming left V 0 bases short and J 7 bases short, with 10 bases between. In DNA, the CDR3 is TGTGCCAGCAGCTTAGAGGGGGCGAGAGAGCAGTACTTC. Its protein product is CASSLEGAREQYF.

The count of this clone is one. The chain uses TRBV4-3 and TRBJ1-1; D is ambiguous. The germline V and J ends were trimmed by 4 bases and 4 bases, with 10 bases remaining between them. The CDR3 runs 13 residues. Germline V CDR1 and CDR2: LGHNA, YSLEER. The CDR3 DNA reads as TGCGCCAGCAGCCCGAACTTCGCCACTGAAGCTTTCTTT. Translating gives CASSPNFATEAFF.

J is TRBJ1-1 and V is TRBV2; the D is unclear. Trimming took off 6 bases at V and 4 bases at J, with 9 bases between the two ends. The CDR3 covers 12 residues. Germline V gene lookup returns CDR1 SNHLY and CDR2 FYNNEI. CDR3 bases: TGTGCCAGCAGGGTTGGGAGCACTGAAGCTTTCTTT. This sequence encodes CASRVGSTEAFF.

In this sample, this clone turned up a few times. The chain carries TRBV6-2 or TRBV6-3 and TRBJ2-3; TRBD2 agrees at 8 bases. Germline values: CDR1 MNHEY, CDR2 SVGEGT. The V gene end was trimmed by 2 bases and the J gene end by 6 bases; junction bases not matched to a gene: 10. The CDR3 is 16 residues long. The CDR3 reads CASSYQGLAFGDTQYF. DNA for the CDR3: TGTGCCAGCAGTTACCAAGGACTAGCCTTCGGTGATACGCAGTATTTT.

DNA of the CDR3: TGTGCCAGCAGAGGGCAGGGAGGAGACAATGAGCAGTTCTTC. Translating gives CASRGQGGDNEQFF. The rearrangement links TRBV5-6 to TRBJ2-1; D is perhaps TRBD2 (6 bases). The germline V and J ends were trimmed by 5 bases and 5 bases, with 14 bases remaining between them. Germline assignment: CDR1 SGHDT and CDR2 YYEEEE. This CDR3 has 14 residues.

The chain carries TRBV19 and TRBJ2-7, with TRBD2 as a possible D gene (5 bases). The germline gives CDR1 LNHDA, CDR2 SQIVND (reference sequence). This CDR3 is built from 14 residues. Trimming left V 6 bases short and J 5 bases short, with 17 bases between. The CDR3 reads CASSPELWRNEQYF. The CDR3 coding sequence is TGTGCCAGTAGCCCGGAGTTGTGGAGGAACGAGCAGTACTTC.

This chain connects TRBV7-3 to TRBJ2-6; D not certain. Germline V gives CDR1 SGHTA, CDR2 FQGTGA. This CDR3 region has 14 residues. Trimming cost V 2 bases and J 3 bases, with 5 bases left between them. CDR3 protein: CASSLRRGANVLTF. CDR3 DNA sequence: TGTGCCAGCAGCTTACGTCGTGGGGCCAACGTCCTGACTTTC.

The chain combines TRBV6-5 with TRBJ1-1, with D unresolved. Germline CDR1 and CDR2: MNHEY and SVGAGI. V was cut by 3 bases and J by 4 bases, with 9 bases left in between. The CDR3 sequence is 13 residues long. Written as DNA, the CDR3 is TGTGCCAGCAGTTATGCTTTTAGCACTGAAGCTTTCTTT. Protein sequence: CASSYAFSTEAFF.

The chain recombines TRBV6-5 with TRBJ1-2; D perhaps matches TRBD1 (5 bases). The germline V and J ends were trimmed by 2 bases and 8 bases, with 15 bases remaining between them. Per the germline V gene, CDR1 is MNHEY and CDR2 is SVGAGI. This CDR3 comprises 14 residues. Here the CDR3 DNA reads TGTGCCAGCAGTTACGCAGGGCCCGTTGGCGGCTACACCTTC. Its translation: CASSYAGPVGGYTF.

The J gene is TRBJ1-2, the V gene TRBV21-1. TRBV21-1 is described as a pseudogene. The CDR3 has 18 residues. DNA of the CDR3: TGTGCCAGCAGCAAAGAGCGGGCAGGTTCCTTAGCTAACTATGGCTACACCTTC. Protein: CASSKERAGSLANYGYTF.

The genes are TRBV4-3 and TRBJ2-7; TRBD1 matches 8 bases. V lost 5 bases, J lost 6 bases, and 9 bases stayed unmatched. Germline V gene lookup returns CDR1 LGHNA and CDR2 YSLEER. The CDR3 runs to 14 residues. The chain's CDR3 is CASSKGQGTVEQYF. The CDR3 DNA reads as TGCGCCAGCAGCAAAGGACAGGGAACGGTCGAGCAGTACTTC.

The rearrangement joins TRBV5-4 to TRBJ1-1; D is undetermined. V lost 2 bases and J lost 3, with 14 bases in between. Germline V CDR1 and CDR2: SGHNT, YYREEE (reference sequence). The CDR3 covers 15 residues. CDR3 protein: CASSFQVGAYTEAFF. In nucleotides, the CDR3 is TGTGCCAGCAGCTTCCAGGTGGGAGCTTACACTGAAGCTTTCTTT.

The chain carries TRBV7-2 and TRBJ2-7; D gene uncertain. The CDR3 length is 15 residues. Trimming pared 4 bases from V and 1 base from J, leaving 14 bases between. Germline CDR1 reads SGHTA; CDR2 reads FQGNSA. The CDR3 region is CASSSPRLLSYEQYF. The CDR3 DNA reads TGTGCCAGCAGCTCCCCCCGACTGCTTTCCTACGAGCAGTACTTC.

The chain carries TRBV5-8 and TRBJ2-2, with D tentatively TRBD1 (5 bases). This CDR3 is built from 14 residues. Germline values: CDR1 SGHTS, CDR2 YDEGEE. The V end lost 1 base, the J end lost 6 bases, and 10 bases lay between the germline ends. CDR3 amino acids: CASSLIRGSGELFF. CDR3 nucleotides: TGTGCCAGCAGCTTGATTAGGGGCTCCGGGGAGCTGTTTTTT. Based on the CDR3 plus reference TRBV5-8 and TRBJ2-2, the full variable domain is EAGVTQSPTHLIKTRGQQATLRCSPISGHTSVYWYQQALGLGLQFLLWYDEGEERNRGNFPPRFSGRQFPNYSSELNVNALELEDSALYLCASSLIRGSGELFFGEGSRLTVL.

The count of this clone is one. The chain links TRBV18 to TRBJ2-7; 11 bases match TRBD1. J lost 7 bases, V lost 6 bases, and 11 bases had no gene match. The CDR3 has 15 amino acids. Germline lookup yields CDR1 KGHSH and CDR2 LQKENI. CDR3 DNA sequence: TGTGCCAGCTCTCCTATGGGACAGGGGGTGAAGGAGCAGTACTTC. Residues: CASSPMGQGVKEQYF. The variable domain in full, completed from reference TRBV18 and TRBJ2-7, reads NAGVMQNPRHLVRRRGQEARLRCSPMKGHSHVYWYRQLPEEGLKFMVYLQKENIIDESGMPKERFSAEFPKEGPSILRIQQVVRGDSAAYFCASSPMGQGVKEQYFGPGTRLTVT.

CDR3 sequence: CASSGQYLGLSGGANVLTF. CDR3 coding DNA: TGTGCCAGCAGCGGACAGTATCTGGGCCTTTCCGGCGGGGCCAACGTCCTGACTTTC. The genes are TRBV9 and TRBJ2-6, with TRBD1 as a possible D gene (5 bases). The CDR3 consists of 19 residues. V dropped 3 bases and J dropped 4 bases, with 23 bases sitting between them. Germline V CDR1 and CDR2: SGDLS, YYNGEE.

The chain links TRBV6-2 or TRBV6-3 to TRBJ1-2; D not resolved. The CDR3 consists of 11 residues. The V gene's germline CDR1 is MNHEY and CDR2 SVGEGT. Trimming took 0 bases from V and 8 from J, leaving 4 bases between them. The CDR3 sequence is CASSYSRGYTF. The CDR3 nucleotides are TGTGCCAGCAGTTACTCGAGGGGCTACACCTTC.

CDR3 in amino acids: CASSAGTSGGAGSYNEQFF. CDR3 nucleotides: TGTGCCAGCAGCGCCGGGACTAGCGGGGGGGCAGGCTCCTACAATGAGCAGTTCTTC. The chain recombines TRBV6-2 or TRBV6-3 with TRBJ2-1; TRBD2 matches 16 bases. Germline V gene lookup returns CDR1 MNHEY and CDR2 SVGEGT. Germline trimming cut 6 bases from V and 0 bases from J; bases unmatched to any gene: 8. The CDR3 is 19 residues long.